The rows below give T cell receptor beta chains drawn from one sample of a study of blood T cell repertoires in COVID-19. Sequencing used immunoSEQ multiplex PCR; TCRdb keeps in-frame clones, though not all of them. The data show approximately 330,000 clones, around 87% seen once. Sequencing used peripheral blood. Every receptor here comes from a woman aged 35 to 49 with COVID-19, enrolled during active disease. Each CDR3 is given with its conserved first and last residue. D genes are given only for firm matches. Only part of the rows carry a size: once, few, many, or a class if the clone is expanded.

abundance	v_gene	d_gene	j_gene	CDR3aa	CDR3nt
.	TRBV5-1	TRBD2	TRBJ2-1	CASSLDSSGSSFKFF	TGCGCCAGCAGCTTGGATAGTAGCGGGAGTAGTTTTAAGTTCTTC
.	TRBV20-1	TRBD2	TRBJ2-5	CSAPGLPQYF	TGCAGTGCTCCGGGACTACCCCAGTACTTC
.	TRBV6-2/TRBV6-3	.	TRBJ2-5	CASSYDGEQETQYF	TGTGCCAGCAGTTACGACGGAGAGCAAGAGACCCAGTACTTC
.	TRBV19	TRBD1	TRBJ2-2	CASRPGQGTGELFF	TGTGCCAGCAGACCGGGACAGGGCACCGGGGAGCTGTTTTTT
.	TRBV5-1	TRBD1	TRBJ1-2	CASSLGGQGAGGYTF	TGCGCCAGCTCCTTGGGAGGCCAGGGGGCCGGGGGCTACACCTTC
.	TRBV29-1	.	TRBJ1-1	CSVDGGPEAFF	TGCAGCGTTGATGGGGGCCCTGAAGCTTTCTTT
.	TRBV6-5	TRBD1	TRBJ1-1	CAGSLQGGTEAFF	TGTGCCGGCAGTTTGCAGGGGGGTACTGAAGCTTTCTTT
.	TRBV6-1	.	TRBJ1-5	CASSEGGGAHQPQHF	TGTGCCAGCAGTGAAGGAGGGGGGGCGCATCAGCCCCAGCATTTT
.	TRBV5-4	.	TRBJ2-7	CASSLRGRGVYEQYF	TGTGCCAGCAGCTTAAGGGGGCGCGGGGTCTACGAGCAGTACTTC
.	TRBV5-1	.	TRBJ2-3	CASSFLGASGWGTDTQYF	TGCGCCAGCAGCTTTCTGGGGGCATCTGGTTGGGGCACAGATACGCAGTATTTT
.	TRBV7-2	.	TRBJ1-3	CASSLGSVGNTIYF	TGTGCCAGCAGCTTAGGGTCAGTAGGAAACACCATATATTTT
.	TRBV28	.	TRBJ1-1	CASSKQGGGNTEAFF	TGTGCCAGCAGCAAACAGGGAGGGGGGAACACTGAAGCTTTCTTT
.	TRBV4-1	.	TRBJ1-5	CASSQQTGRRQPQHF	TGCGCCAGCAGCCAACAGACAGGTCGGAGGCAGCCCCAGCATTTT
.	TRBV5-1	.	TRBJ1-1	CASSLSGGRTEAFF	TGCGCCAGCAGCTTGTCTGGGGGGAGGACTGAAGCTTTCTTT
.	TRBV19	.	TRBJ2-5	CASRTRVSSYQETQYF	TGTGCCAGTAGAACCCGGGTTTCATCTTACCAAGAGACCCAGTACTTC
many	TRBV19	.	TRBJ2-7	CASSLSRDNYEQYF	TGTGCCAGTAGTTTAAGCCGGGACAACTACGAGCAGTACTTC
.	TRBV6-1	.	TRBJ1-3	CASSEGQPGNTIYF	TGTGCCAGCAGTGAGGGACAACCTGGAAACACCATATATTTT
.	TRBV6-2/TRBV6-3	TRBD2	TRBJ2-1	CASSYLAGGGFDNEQFF	TGTGCCAGCAGTTACCTAGCGGGCGGGGGTTTTGACAATGAGCAGTTCTTC
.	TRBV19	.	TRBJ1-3	CASLSPSGNTIYF	TGTGCCAGTCTGAGTCCCTCTGGAAACACCATATATTTT
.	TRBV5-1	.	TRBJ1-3	CASSLLGVFGNTIYF	TGCGCCAGCAGCTTGTTAGGAGTCTTTGGAAACACCATATATTTT
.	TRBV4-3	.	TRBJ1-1	CASSQGLGTEAFF	TGCGCCAGCAGCCAGGGCTTGGGCACTGAAGCTTTCTTT
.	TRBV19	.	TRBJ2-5	CASSIVPTGPVGTQYF	TGTGCCAGTAGTATAGTTCCGACAGGCCCAGTGGGGACCCAGTACTTC
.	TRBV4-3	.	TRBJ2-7	CASSRTARGPYEQYF	TGCGCCAGCAGCCGGACCGCCAGGGGACCCTACGAGCAGTACTTC
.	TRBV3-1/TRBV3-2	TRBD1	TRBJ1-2	CASSQLDRGRIYGYTF	TGTGCCAGCAGCCAACTAGACAGGGGGCGCATCTATGGCTACACCTTC
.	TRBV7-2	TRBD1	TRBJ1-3	CASSLMETGLGNTIYF	TGTGCCAGCAGCTTAATGGAGACAGGGTTGGGAAACACCATATATTTT
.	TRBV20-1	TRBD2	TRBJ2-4	CSASPAASGKNIQYF	TGCAGTGCTAGTCCGGCGGCTAGCGGAAAAAACATTCAGTACTTC
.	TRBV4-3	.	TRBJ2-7	CASSQAGGEYYEQYF	TGCGCCAGCAGCCAAGCGGGGGGCGAGTACTACGAGCAGTACTTC
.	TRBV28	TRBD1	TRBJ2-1	CASSEWDRLNNEQFF	TGTGCCAGCAGCGAGTGGGACAGGCTAAACAATGAGCAGTTCTTC
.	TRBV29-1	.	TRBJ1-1	CSADAGATNTEAFF	TGCAGCGCCGATGCGGGGGCCACGAACACTGAAGCTTTCTTT
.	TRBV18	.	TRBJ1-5	CASSLHRDQPQHF	TGTGCCAGCTCACTCCACAGGGATCAGCCCCAGCATTTT
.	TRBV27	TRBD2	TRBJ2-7	CASKRASGLAVAYEQYF	TGTGCCAGCAAGCGAGCCTCAGGACTAGCGGTGGCCTACGAGCAGTACTTC
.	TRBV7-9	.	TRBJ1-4	CASSLPGRNEKLFF	TGTGCCAGCAGCTTACCAGGAAGGAATGAAAAACTGTTTTTT
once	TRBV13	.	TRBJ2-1	CASRRGTYNEQFF	TGTGCCAGCAGGCGGGGCACCTACAATGAGCAGTTCTTC
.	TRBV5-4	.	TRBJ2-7	CASSPWAGLSPYEQYF	TGTGCCAGCAGCCCTTGGGCAGGACTAAGCCCCTACGAGCAGTACTTC
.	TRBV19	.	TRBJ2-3	CASSPKRSSSTDTQYF	TGTGCCAGTAGTCCTAAGCGGTCATCTAGCACAGATACGCAGTATTTT
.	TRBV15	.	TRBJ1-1	CATSRVTTGTEAFF	TGTGCCACCAGCAGAGTAACAACAGGGACTGAAGCTTTCTTT
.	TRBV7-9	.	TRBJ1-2	CASSPSPGSVPANYGYTF	TGTGCCAGCAGCCCCTCCCCCGGGTCGGTGCCAGCGAACTATGGCTACACCTTC
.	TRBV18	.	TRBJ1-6	CASSPTRAAGSPLHF	TGTGCCAGCTCACCGACAAGAGCCGCTGGGTCACCCCTCCACTTT
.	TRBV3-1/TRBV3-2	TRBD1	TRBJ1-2	CASSPRWGQRSNYGYTF	TGTGCCAGCAGCCCCCGTTGGGGACAGAGGTCTAACTATGGCTACACCTTC
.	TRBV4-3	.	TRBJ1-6	CASSQDRYNSPLHF	TGCGCCAGCAGCCAAGATAGATATAATTCACCCCTCCACTTT
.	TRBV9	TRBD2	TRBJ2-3	CASSARTSGKTDTQYF	TGTGCCAGCAGCGCTAGGACTAGCGGGAAGACAGATACGCAGTATTTT
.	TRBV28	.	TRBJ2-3	CASSFPDTVPDTQYF	TGTGCCAGCAGTTTTCCGGACACGGTCCCAGATACGCAGTATTTT
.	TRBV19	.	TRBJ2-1	CASSKGHLNPLNEQFF	TGTGCCAGTAGTAAGGGACACCTTAACCCCTTGAATGAGCAGTTCTTC
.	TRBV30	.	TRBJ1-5	CAWKRPDRPNQPQHF	TGTGCCTGGAAGAGGCCGGACAGACCCAATCAGCCCCAGCATTTT
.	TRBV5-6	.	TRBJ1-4	CASSLASGEFATNEKLFF	TGTGCCAGCAGCTTGGCCTCAGGCGAATTTGCAACTAATGAAAAACTGTTTTTT
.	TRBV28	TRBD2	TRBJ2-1	CASSLFPGTSVNEQFF	TGTGCCAGCAGTTTATTTCCCGGGACTAGCGTCAATGAGCAGTTCTTC
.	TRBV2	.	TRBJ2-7	CASSESGIPRYEQYF	TGTGCCAGCAGTGAATCGGGAATACCTCGGTACGAGCAGTACTTC
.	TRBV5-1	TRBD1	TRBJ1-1	CASSTWTGVNTEAFF	TGCGCCAGCAGCACCTGGACAGGGGTGAACACTGAAGCTTTCTTT
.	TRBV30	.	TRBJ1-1	CAWSAFQGMNTEAFF	TGTGCCTGGAGTGCCTTCCAGGGGATGAACACTGAAGCTTTCTTT
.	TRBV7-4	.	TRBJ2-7	CASSCHSGGGIYEQYF	TGTGCCAGCAGCTGCCATTCAGGAGGCGGGATTTACGAGCAGTACTTC
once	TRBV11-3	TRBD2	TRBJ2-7	CASSPTSGGPYEQYF	TGTGCCAGCAGCCCGACTAGCGGGGGGCCCTACGAGCAGTACTTC
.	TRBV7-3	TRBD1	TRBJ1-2	CASSLSGTGDGYTF	TGTGCCAGCAGCTTATCCGGGACAGGGGATGGCTACACCTTC
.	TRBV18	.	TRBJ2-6	CASSPAQGLRTPGANVLTF	TGTGCCAGCTCACCGGCCCAGGGTCTTAGGACCCCAGGGGCCAACGTCCTGACTTTC